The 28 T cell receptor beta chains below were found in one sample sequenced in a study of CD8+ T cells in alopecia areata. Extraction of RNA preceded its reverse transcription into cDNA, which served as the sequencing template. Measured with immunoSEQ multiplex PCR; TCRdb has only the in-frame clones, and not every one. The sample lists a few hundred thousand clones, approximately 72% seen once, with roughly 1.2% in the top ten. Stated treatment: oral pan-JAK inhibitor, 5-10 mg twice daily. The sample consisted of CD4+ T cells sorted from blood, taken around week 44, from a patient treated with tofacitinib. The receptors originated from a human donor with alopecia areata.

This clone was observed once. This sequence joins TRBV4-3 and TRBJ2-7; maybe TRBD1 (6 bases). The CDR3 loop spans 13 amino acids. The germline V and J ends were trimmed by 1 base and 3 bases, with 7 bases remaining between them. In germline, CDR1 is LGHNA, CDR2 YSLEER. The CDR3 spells CASSQVGGYEQYF. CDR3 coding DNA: TGCGCCAGCAGCCAAGTAGGGGGCTACGAGCAGTACTTC.

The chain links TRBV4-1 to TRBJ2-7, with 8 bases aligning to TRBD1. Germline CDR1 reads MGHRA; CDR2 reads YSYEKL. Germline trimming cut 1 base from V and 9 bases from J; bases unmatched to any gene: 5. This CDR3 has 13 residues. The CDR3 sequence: CASSQGTGISQYF. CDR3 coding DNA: TGCGCCAGCAGCCAAGGGACAGGGATTTCGCAGTACTTC.

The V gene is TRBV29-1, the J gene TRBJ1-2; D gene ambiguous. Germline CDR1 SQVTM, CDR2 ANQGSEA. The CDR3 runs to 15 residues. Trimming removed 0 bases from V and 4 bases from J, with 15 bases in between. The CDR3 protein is CSVEDLPGSVYGYTF. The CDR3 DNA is TGCAGCGTTGAAGATCTTCCGGGCAGTGTCTATGGCTACACCTTC.

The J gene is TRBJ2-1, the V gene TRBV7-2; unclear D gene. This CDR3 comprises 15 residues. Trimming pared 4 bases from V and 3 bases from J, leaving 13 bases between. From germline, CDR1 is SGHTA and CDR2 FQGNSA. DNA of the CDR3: TGTGCCAGCAGCTCCAGTTTCGGATTCTACAATGAGCAGTTCTTC. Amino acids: CASSSSFGFYNEQFF.

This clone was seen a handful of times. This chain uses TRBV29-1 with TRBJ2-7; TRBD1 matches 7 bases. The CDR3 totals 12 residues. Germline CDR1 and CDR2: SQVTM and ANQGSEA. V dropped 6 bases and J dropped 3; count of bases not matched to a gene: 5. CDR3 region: CSVNRGSYEQYF. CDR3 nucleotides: TGCAGCGTAAACAGGGGAAGCTACGAGCAGTACTTC.

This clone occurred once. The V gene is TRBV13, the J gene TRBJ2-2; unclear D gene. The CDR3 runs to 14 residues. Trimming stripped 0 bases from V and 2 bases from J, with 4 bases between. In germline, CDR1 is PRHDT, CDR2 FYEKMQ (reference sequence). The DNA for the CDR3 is TGTGCCAGCAGCTTAGGGATAAACACCGGGGAGCTGTTTTTT. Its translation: CASSLGINTGELFF. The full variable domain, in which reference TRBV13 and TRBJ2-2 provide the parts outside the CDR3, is AAGVIQSPRHLIKEKRETATLKCYPIPRHDTVYWYQQGPGQDPQFLISFYEKMQSDKGSIPDRFSAQQFSDYHSELNMSSLELGDSALYFCASSLGINTGELFFGEGSRLTVL.

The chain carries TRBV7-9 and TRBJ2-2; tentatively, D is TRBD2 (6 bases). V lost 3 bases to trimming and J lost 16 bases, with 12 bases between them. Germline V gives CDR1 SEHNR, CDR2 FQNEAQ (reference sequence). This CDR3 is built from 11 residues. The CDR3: CASSLAGTGFF. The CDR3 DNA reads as TGTGCCAGCAGCTTGGCCGGGACTGGGTTTTTT.

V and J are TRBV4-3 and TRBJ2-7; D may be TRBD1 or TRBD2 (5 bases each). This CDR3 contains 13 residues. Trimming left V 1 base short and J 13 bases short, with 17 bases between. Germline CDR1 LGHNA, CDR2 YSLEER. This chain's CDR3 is CASSQAGRPVRYF. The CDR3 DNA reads TGCGCCAGCAGCCAAGCGGGACGGCCAGTGCGTTACTTC.

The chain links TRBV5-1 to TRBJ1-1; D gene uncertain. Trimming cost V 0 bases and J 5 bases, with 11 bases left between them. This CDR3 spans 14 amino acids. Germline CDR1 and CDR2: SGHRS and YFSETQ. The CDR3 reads CASSLVDPETEAFF. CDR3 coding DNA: TGCGCCAGCAGCTTGGTTGATCCAGAAACTGAAGCTTTCTTT. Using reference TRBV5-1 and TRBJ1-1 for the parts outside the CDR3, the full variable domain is KAGVTQTPRYLIKTRGQQVTLSCSPISGHRSVSWYQQTPGQGLQFLFEYFSETQRNKGNFPGRFSGRQFSNSRSEMNVSTLELGDSALYLCASSLVDPETEAFFGQGTRLTVV.

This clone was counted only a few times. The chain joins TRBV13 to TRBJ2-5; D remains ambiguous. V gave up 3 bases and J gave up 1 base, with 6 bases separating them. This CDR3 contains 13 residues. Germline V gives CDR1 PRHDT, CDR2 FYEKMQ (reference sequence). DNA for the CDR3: TGTGCCAGCAGCTTTGTCACCCAAGAGACCCAGTACTTC. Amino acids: CASSFVTQETQYF.

The CDR3 coding sequence is TGTGCCATCAGCCCAGGACCAGGGGCGGCCAAAAACATTCAGTACTTC. Protein: CAISPGPGAAKNIQYF. The rearrangement joins TRBV10-3 to TRBJ2-4; D is perhaps TRBD1 (6 bases). The V gene lost 6 bases and the J gene lost 1 base, with 16 bases spanning the gap. Germline V CDR1 and CDR2: ENHRY, SYGVKD. This CDR3 spans 16 amino acids.

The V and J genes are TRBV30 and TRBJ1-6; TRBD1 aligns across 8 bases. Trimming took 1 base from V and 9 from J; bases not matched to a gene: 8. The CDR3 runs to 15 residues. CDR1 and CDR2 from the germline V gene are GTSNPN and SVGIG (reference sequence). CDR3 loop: CAWSDRTGPSSPLHF. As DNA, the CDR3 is TGTGCCTGGAGTGACAGGACAGGGCCCTCTTCACCCCTCCACTTT.

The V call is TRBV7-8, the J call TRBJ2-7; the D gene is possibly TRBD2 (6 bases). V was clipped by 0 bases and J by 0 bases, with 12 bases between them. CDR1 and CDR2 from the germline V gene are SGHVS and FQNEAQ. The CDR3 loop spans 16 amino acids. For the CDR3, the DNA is TGTGCCAGCAGCTTAGCGGTCGGAGGGACCTCCTACGAGCAGTACTTC. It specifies CASSLAVGGTSYEQYF.

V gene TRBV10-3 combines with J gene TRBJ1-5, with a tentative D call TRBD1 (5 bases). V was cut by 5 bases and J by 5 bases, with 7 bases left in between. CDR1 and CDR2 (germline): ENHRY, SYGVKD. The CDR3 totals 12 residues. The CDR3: CAISQGDQPQHF. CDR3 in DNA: TGTGCCATCAGTCAAGGGGATCAGCCCCAGCATTTT.

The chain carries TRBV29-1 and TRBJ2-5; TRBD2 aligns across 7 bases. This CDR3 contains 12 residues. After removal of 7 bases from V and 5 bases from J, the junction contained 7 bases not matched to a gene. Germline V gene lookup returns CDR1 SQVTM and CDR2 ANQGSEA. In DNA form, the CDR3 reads TGCAGCGCCGGACTAGTCGGTGAGACCCAGTACTTC. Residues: CSAGLVGETQYF.

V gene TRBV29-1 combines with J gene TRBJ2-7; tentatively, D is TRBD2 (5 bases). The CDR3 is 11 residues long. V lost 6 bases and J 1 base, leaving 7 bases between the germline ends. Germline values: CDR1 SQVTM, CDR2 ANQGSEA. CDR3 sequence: CSVSGSYEQYF. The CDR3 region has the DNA TGCAGCGTCTCGGGGTCCTACGAGCAGTACTTC.

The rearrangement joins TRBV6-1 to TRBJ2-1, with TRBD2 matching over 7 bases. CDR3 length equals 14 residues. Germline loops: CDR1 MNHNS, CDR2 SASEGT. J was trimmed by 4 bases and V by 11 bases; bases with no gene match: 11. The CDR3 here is CAVDAGEIYNEQFF. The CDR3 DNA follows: TGTGCCGTAGACGCGGGGGAAATATACAATGAGCAGTTCTTC.

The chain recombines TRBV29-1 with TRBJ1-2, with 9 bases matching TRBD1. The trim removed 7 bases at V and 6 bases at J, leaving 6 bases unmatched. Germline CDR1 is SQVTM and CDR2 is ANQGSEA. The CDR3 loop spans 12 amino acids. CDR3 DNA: TGCAGCGGTCTGGGACAGGGCGATGGCTACACCTTC. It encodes CSGLGQGDGYTF.

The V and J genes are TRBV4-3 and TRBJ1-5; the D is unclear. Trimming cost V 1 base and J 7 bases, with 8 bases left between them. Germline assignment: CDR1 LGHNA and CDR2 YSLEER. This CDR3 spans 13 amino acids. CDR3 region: CASSQGPSQPQHF. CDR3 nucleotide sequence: TGCGCCAGCAGCCAAGGTCCCTCCCAGCCCCAGCATTTT.

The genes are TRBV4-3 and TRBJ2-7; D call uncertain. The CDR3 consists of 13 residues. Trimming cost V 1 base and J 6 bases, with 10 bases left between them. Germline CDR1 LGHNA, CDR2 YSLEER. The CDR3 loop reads CASSQVARGEQYF. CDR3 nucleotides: TGCGCCAGCAGCCAAGTCGCCCGAGGCGAGCAGTACTTC.

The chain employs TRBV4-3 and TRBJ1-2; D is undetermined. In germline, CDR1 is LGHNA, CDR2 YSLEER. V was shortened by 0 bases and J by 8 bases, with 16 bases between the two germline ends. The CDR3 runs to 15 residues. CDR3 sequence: CASSQDLLRLRGYTF. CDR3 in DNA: TGCGCCAGCAGCCAAGATCTGTTGAGGTTAAGAGGCTACACCTTC.

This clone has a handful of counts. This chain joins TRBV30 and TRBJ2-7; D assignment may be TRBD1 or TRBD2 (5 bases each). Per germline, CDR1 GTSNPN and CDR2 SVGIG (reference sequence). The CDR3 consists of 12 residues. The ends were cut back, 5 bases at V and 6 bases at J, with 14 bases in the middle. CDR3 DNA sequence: TGTGCCTGGCGGCAGGGAGACGGCGAGCAGTACTTC. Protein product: CAWRQGDGEQYF.

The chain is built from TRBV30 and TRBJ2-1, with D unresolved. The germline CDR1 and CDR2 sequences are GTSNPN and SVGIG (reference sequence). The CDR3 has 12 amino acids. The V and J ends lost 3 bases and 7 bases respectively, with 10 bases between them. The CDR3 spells CAWSIGGNEQFF. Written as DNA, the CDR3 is TGTGCCTGGAGCATTGGTGGTAATGAGCAGTTCTTC.

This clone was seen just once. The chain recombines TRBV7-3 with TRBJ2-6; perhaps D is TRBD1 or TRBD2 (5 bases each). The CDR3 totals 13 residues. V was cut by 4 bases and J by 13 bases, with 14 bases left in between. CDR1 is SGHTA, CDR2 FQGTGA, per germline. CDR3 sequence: CASSSGTPHVLTF. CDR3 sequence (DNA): TGTGCCAGCAGCTCGGGGACGCCGCATGTCCTGACTTTC. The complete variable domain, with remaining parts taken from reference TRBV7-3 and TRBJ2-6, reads GAGVSQTPSNKVTEKGKYVELRCDPISGHTALYWYRQSLGQGPEFLIYFQGTGAADDSGLPNDRFFAVRPEGSVSTLKIQRTERGDSAVYLCASSSGTPHVLTFGAGSRLTVL.

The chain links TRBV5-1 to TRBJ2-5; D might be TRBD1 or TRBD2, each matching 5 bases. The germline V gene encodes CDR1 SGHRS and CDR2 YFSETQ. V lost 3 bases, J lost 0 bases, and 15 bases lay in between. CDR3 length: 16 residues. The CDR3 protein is CASSSTMTANQETQYF. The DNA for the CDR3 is TGCGCCAGCAGCTCGACTATGACAGCTAACCAAGAGACCCAGTACTTC.

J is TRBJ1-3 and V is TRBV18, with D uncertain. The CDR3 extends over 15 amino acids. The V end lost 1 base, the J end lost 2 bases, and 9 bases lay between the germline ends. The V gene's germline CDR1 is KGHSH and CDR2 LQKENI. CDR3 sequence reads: CASSPQRAAGNTIYF. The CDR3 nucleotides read TGTGCCAGCTCACCACAGAGGGCAGCTGGAAACACCATATATTTT.

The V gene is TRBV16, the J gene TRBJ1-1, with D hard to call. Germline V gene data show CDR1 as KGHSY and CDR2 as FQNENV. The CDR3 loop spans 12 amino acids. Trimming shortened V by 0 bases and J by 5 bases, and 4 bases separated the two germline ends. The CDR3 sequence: CASSQSRTEAFF. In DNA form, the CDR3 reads TGTGCCAGCAGCCAATCAAGGACTGAAGCTTTCTTT.

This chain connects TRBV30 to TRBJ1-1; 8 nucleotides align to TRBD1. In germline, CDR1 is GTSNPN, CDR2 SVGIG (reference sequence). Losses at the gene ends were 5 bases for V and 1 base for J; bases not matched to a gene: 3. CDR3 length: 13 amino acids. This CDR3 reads CAWGGTGNTEAFF. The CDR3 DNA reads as TGTGCCTGGGGGGGGACAGGGAACACTGAAGCTTTCTTT.